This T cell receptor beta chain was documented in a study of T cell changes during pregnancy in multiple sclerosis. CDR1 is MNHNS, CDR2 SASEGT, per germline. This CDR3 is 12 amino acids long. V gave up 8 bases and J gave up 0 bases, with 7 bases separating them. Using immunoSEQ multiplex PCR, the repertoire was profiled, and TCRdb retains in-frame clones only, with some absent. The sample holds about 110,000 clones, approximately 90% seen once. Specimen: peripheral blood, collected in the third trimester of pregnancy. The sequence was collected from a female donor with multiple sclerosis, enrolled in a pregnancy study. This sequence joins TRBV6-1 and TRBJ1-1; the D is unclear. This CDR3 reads CASRVLNTEAFF. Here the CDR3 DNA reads TGTGCCAGCCGGGTTTTGAACACTGAAGCTTTCTTT.